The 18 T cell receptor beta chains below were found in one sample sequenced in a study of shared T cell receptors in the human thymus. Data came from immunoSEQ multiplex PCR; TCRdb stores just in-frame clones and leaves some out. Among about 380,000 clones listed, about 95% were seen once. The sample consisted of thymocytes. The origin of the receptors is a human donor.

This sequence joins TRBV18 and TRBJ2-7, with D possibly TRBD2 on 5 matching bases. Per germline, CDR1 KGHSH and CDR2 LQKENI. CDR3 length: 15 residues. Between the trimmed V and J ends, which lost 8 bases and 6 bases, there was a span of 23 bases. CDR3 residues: CASRGPSRPYSEQYF. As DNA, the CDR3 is TGTGCCAGCCGAGGGCCATCCAGGCCCTATAGCGAGCAGTACTTC.

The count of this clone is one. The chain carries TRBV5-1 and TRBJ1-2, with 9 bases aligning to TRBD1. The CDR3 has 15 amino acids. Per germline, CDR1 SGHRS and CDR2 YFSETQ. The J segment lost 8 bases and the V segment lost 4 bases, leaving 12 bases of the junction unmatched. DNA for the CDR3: TGCGCCAGCAGCGTACCGGGACAGGGAAGGCGCGGCTACACCTTC. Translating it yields CASSVPGQGRRGYTF.

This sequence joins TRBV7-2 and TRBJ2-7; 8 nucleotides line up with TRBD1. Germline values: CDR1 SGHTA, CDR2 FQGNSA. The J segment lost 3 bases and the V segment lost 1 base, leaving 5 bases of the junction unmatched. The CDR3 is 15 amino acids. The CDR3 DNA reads TGTGCCAGCAGCTTAGTGGGACAGGCCTTCTACGAGCAGTACTTC. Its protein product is CASSLVGQAFYEQYF.

CDR3 loop: CASSVGLAGSYNEQFF. The CDR3 coding sequence is TGTGCCAGCAGCGTCGGCCTAGCGGGATCCTACAATGAGCAGTTCTTC. The chain recombines TRBV11-1 with TRBJ2-1; the match to TRBD2 covers 9 bases. Germline V gene sequence: CDR1 SGHAT, CDR2 FQDESV (reference sequence). The CDR3 totals 16 residues. V was pared by 5 bases and J by 1 base, with 6 bases of the junction left unmatched.

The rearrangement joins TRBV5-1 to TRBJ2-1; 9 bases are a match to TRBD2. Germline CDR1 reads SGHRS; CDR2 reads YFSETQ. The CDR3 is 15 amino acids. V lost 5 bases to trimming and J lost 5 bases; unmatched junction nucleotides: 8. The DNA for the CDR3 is TGCGCCAGCAGTCCAGCGGGAGGAGCGGACAATGAGCAGTTCTTC. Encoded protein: CASSPAGGADNEQFF.

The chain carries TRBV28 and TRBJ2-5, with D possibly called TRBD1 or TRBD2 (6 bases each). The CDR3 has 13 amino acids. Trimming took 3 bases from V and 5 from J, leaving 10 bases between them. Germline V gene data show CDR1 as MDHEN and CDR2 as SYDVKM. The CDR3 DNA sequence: TGTGCCAGCAGTTTCACAGGGAGGGAGACCCAGTACTTC. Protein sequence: CASSFTGRETQYF.

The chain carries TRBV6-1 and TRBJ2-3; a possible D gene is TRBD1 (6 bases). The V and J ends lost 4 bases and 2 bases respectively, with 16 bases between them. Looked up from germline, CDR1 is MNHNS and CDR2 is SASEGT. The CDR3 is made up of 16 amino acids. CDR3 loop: CASSAPRQEITDTQYF. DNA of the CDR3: TGTGCCAGCAGTGCCCCGCGACAGGAGATCACAGATACGCAGTATTTT.

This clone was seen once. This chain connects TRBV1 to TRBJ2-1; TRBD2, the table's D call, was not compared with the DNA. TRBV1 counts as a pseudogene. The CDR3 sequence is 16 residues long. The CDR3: CTSSQLSSGRGNEQFF. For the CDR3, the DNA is TGCACCAGCAGCCAATTGTCTAGCGGGAGGGGAAATGAGCAGTTCTTC.

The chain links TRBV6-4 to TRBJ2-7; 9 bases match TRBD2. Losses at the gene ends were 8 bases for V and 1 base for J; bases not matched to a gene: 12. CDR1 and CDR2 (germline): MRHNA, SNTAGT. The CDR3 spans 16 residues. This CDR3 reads CASGASRTSESYEQYF. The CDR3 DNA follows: TGTGCCAGCGGAGCCTCCCGGACTAGCGAATCCTACGAGCAGTACTTC.

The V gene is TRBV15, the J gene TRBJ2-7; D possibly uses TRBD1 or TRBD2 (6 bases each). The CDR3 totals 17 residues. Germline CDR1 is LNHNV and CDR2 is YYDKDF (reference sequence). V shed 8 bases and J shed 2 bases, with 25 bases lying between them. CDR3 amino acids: CATHTRGPGVVTYEQYF. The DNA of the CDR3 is TGTGCCACCCATACCAGGGGACCGGGAGTTGTCACCTACGAGCAGTACTTC.

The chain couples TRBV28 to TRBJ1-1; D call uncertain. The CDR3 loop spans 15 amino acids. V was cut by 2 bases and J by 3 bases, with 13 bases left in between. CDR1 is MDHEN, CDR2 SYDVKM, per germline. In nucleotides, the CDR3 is TGTGCCAGCAGTTTAAGTTTCGGGTTGGACACTGAAGCTTTCTTT. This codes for CASSLSFGLDTEAFF.

This chain's CDR3 is CASSLPHPTLGAYEQYF. DNA of the CDR3: TGTGCCAGCAGTTTACCCCATCCGACCTTAGGAGCCTACGAGCAGTACTTC. The chain employs TRBV28 and TRBJ2-7; no clear D gene. Germline V gene data show CDR1 as MDHEN and CDR2 as SYDVKM. The V gene lost 2 bases and the J gene lost 2 bases, with 19 bases spanning the gap. This CDR3 comprises 17 residues.

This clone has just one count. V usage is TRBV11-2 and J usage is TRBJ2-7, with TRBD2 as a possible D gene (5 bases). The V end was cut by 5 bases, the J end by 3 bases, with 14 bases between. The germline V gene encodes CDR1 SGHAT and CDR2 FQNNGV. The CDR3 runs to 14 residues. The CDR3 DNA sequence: TGTGCCAGCAGCCCGATTCGGGGATGCTACGAGCAGTACTTC. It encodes CASSPIRGCYEQYF.

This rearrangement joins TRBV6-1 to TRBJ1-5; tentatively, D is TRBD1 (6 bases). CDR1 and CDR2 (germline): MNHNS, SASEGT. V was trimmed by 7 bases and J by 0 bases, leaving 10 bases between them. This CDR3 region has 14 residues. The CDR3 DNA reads TGTGCCAGCATCAGGGGATATAGCAATCAGCCCCAGCATTTT. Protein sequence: CASIRGYSNQPQHF.

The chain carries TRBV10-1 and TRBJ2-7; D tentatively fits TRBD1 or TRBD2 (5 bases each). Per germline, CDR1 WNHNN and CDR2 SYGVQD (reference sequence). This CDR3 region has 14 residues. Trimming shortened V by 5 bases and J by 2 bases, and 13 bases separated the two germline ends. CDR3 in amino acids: CASSIPGTPYEQYF. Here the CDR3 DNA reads TGCGCCAGCAGTATCCCAGGGACCCCCTACGAGCAGTACTTC.

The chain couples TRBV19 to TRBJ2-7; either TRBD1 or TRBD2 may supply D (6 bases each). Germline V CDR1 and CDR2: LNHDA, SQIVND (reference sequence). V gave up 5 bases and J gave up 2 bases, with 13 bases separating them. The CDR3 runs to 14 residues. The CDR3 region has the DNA TGTGCCAGTAGTCCCTTAGGGGGGCCCTACGAGCAGTACTTC. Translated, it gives CASSPLGGPYEQYF.

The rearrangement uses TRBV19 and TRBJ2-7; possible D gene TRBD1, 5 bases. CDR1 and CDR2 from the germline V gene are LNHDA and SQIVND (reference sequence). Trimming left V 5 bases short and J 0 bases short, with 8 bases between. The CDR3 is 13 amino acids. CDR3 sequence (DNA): TGTGCCAGTAGTGTGGACACCTCCTACGAGCAGTACTTC. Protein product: CASSVDTSYEQYF. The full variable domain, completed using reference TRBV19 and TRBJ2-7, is DGGITQSPKYLFRKEGQNVTLSCEQNLNHDAMYWYRQDPGQGLRLIYYSQIVNDFQKGDIAEGYSVSREKKESFPLTVTSAQKNPTAFYLCASSVDTSYEQYFGPGTRLTVT.

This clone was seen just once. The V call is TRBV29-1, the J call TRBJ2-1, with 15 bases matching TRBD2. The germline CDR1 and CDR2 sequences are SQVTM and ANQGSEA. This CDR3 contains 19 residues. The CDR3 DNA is TGCAGAAGGAGGGTAAGGACCGGGACTAGCGGGAGGCTCTTCAATGAGCAGTTCTTC. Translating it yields CRRRVRTGTSGRLFNEQFF.